The next 19 T cell receptor beta chains were all read from a single sample in a study of blood T cell repertoires in COVID-19. The protocol was immunoSEQ multiplex PCR, while the TCRdb copy is restricted to in-frame clones and leaves out a portion. The sample shows tens of thousands of clones, 80% of them seen only once. The sample taken for sequencing was peripheral blood. The source of these receptors is a human donor in a cohort sampled during active COVID-19.

This clone was seen more than once but under ten times. This rearrangement joins TRBV7-2 to TRBJ1-5; weak D call: TRBD1 (6 bases). V was shortened by 5 bases and J by 3 bases, with 11 bases between the two germline ends. Germline CDR1 reads SGHTA; CDR2 reads FQGNSA. This CDR3 has 14 residues. CDR3 nucleotides: TGTGCCAGCAGCAAGGGACATCTCAATCAGCCCCAGCATTTT. Translating it yields CASSKGHLNQPQHF.

V usage is TRBV15 and J usage is TRBJ2-1; D gene uncertain. Germline V lookup: CDR1 LNHNV, CDR2 YYDKDF (reference sequence). V lost 5 bases to trimming and J lost 4 bases, with 9 bases between them. The CDR3 is 13 amino acids. This CDR3 reads CATSLPGYNEQFF. In nucleotides, the CDR3 is TGTGCCACCAGCCTGCCCGGGTACAATGAGCAGTTCTTC.

This chain links TRBV3-1 (or the pseudogene TRBV3-2) with TRBJ2-7, with 10 bases fitting TRBD2. Germline V gene lookup returns CDR1 LGHDT and CDR2 YNNKEL (reference sequence). Unmatched junction bases numbered 4, after V lost 1 base and J lost 4 bases. CDR3 length: 15 residues. The DNA of the CDR3 is TGTGCCAGCAGCCAAGCGAGTAGCGGGAGGTACGAGCAGTACGTC. It codes for CASSQASSGRYEQYV.

The rearrangement joins TRBV3-1 (or the pseudogene TRBV3-2) to TRBJ2-4; 11 bases are a match to TRBD1. The J segment lost 3 bases and the V segment lost 4 bases, leaving 8 bases of the junction unmatched. CDR3 size: 17 residues. Germline CDR1 reads LGHDT; CDR2 reads YNNKEL (reference sequence). CDR3 sequence reads: CASSPRTGGAIKNIQYF. The CDR3 DNA sequence: TGTGCCAGCAGCCCGAGGACAGGGGGCGCTATCAAAAACATTCAGTACTTC.

V is TRBV11-3 and J is TRBJ2-5, with TRBD1 as a possible D gene (6 bases). In germline, CDR1 is SGHNT, CDR2 YENEEA. CDR3 length equals 15 residues. Trimming took off 1 base at V and 5 bases at J, with 14 bases between the two ends. CDR3 bases: TGTGCCAGCAGCTTAGTCCAGGGGACGGTGGAGACCCAGTACTTC. Its translation: CASSLVQGTVETQYF.

The chain recombines TRBV4-2 with TRBJ2-1, with 10 nucleotides matching TRBD1. In germline, CDR1 is LGHNA, CDR2 YNFKEQ. V was clipped by 0 bases and J by 5 bases; unmatched bases: 13. CDR3 length equals 19 residues. The CDR3 DNA follows: TGTGCCAGCAGCCAAGAGGGACAGGGGTTGTTCTTTACGAACAATGAGCAGTTCTTC. Its protein is CASSQEGQGLFFTNNEQFF.

The chain links TRBV16 to TRBJ1-3, with D unresolved. The germline gives CDR1 KGHSY, CDR2 FQNENV. The V gene lost 4 bases and the J gene lost 0 bases, with 7 bases spanning the gap. The length of the CDR3 is 14 residues. The CDR3 protein is CASSRTHSGNTIYF. The DNA of the CDR3 is TGTGCCAGCAGCCGAACACACTCTGGAAACACCATATATTTT.

The CDR3 DNA reads as TGCGCCAGCAGCTTGGTACAGGGCAAGGGCGAGCAGTACTTC. This gives the protein CASSLVQGKGEQYF. The gene calls are TRBV5-1 and TRBJ2-7, with D possibly TRBD1 on 6 matching bases. Trimming cost V 0 bases and J 6 bases, with 13 bases left between them. The CDR3 loop spans 14 amino acids. CDR1 and CDR2 (germline): SGHRS, YFSETQ. The complete variable domain, with remaining parts taken from reference TRBV5-1 and TRBJ2-7, reads KAGVTQTPRYLIKTRGQQVTLSCSPISGHRSVSWYQQTPGQGLQFLFEYFSETQRNKGNFPGRFSGRQFSNSRSEMNVSTLELGDSALYLCASSLVQGKGEQYFGPGTRLTVT.

V gene TRBV19 combines with J gene TRBJ2-1; tentative D call: TRBD1 (5 bases). The CDR3 has 14 amino acids. The germline gives CDR1 LNHDA, CDR2 SQIVND (reference sequence). With 3 bases removed from V and 7 bases from J, the gap between germline ends came to 13 bases. CDR3 region: CASSIVHDRNEQFF. In DNA form, the CDR3 reads TGTGCCAGTAGTATCGTCCACGACAGAAATGAGCAGTTCTTC.

V gene TRBV3-1 (or the pseudogene TRBV3-2) combines with J gene TRBJ1-6; tentative D call: TRBD1 (5 bases). From germline, CDR1 is LGHDT and CDR2 YNNKEL (reference sequence). CDR3 length equals 14 residues. Trimming stripped 1 base from V and 12 bases from J, with 13 bases between. The CDR3 coding sequence is TGTGCCAGCAGCCAAGGCGACAGTGTACGACCCCTCCACTTT. As protein: CASSQGDSVRPLHF.

V is TRBV7-3 and J is TRBJ1-6; D is ambiguous. Germline V CDR1 and CDR2: SGHTA, FQGTGA. V lost 3 bases to trimming and J lost 10 bases, with 13 bases between them. This CDR3 is built from 14 residues. For the CDR3, the DNA is TGTGCCAGCAGCTTTCGTCGGGGTCTGTCACCCCTCCACTTT. As protein: CASSFRRGLSPLHF.

CDR3 sequence: CASSLRTSGGEQYV. CDR3 in DNA: TGTGCCAGCAGCTTAAGGACTAGCGGTGGCGAGCAGTACGTC. The rearrangement links TRBV7-2 to TRBJ2-7; 10 nucleotides agree with TRBD2. V was clipped by 2 bases and J by 6 bases; unmatched bases: 4. Germline CDR1 and CDR2: SGHTA and FQGNSA. The CDR3 runs to 14 residues.

This sequence joins TRBV19 and TRBJ2-3; 13 bases match TRBD2. Germline assignment: CDR1 LNHDA and CDR2 SQIVND (reference sequence). The CDR3 length is 20 residues. The V and J ends lost 7 bases and 0 bases, in that order; junction bases with no gene match: 16. As DNA, the CDR3 is TGTGCCAGTACCCTTACTAGCGGGAGGGGGGGATTGCTTAGCACAGATACGCAGTATTTT. Protein: CASTLTSGRGGLLSTDTQYF.

This chain joins TRBV6-5 and TRBJ2-7, with 8 bases fitting TRBD1. Germline V CDR1 and CDR2: MNHEY, SVGAGI. This CDR3 comprises 13 residues. Losses at the gene ends were 7 bases for V and 7 bases for J; bases not matched to a gene: 9. CDR3 sequence reads: CASTNPGGKEQYF. The CDR3 nucleotides read TGTGCCAGCACTAACCCAGGGGGCAAAGAGCAGTACTTC.

V usage is TRBV18 and J usage is TRBJ2-3; D unclear. V dropped 3 bases and J dropped 1 base, with 8 bases sitting between them. The CDR3 length is 14 residues. Germline assignment: CDR1 KGHSH and CDR2 LQKENI. The CDR3 nucleotides are TGTGCCAGCTCACCGCCGACTCGCACAGATACGCAGTATTTT. Its translation: CASSPPTRTDTQYF. The variable domain in full, completed from reference TRBV18 and TRBJ2-3, reads NAGVMQNPRHLVRRRGQEARLRCSPMKGHSHVYWYRQLPEEGLKFMVYLQKENIIDESGMPKERFSAEFPKEGPSILRIQQVVRGDSAAYFCASSPPTRTDTQYFGPGTRLTVL.

The J gene is TRBJ1-2, the V gene TRBV4-3, with 9 bases aligning to TRBD1. Trimming at V came to 3 bases and at J to 7 bases, leaving 9 bases not matched to a gene. The CDR3 covers 15 residues. Germline CDR1 and CDR2: LGHNA and YSLEER. The CDR3 DNA is TGCGCCAGCAGCCAGCCCGGACAGGGGAGTAGTGGCTACACCTTC. Its protein product is CASSQPGQGSSGYTF.

This chain uses TRBV6-5 with TRBJ2-5; 8 bases are a match to TRBD2. CDR1 and CDR2 from the germline V gene are MNHEY and SVGAGI. V lost 6 bases and J lost 4; bases outside the gene matches: 10. The CDR3 contains 15 residues. DNA of the CDR3: TGTGCCAGCAGGAGAACGGGGGGGCTGGGAGAGACCCAGTACTTC. It is translated as CASRRTGGLGETQYF.

This clone was seen just once. The V call is TRBV7-8, the J call TRBJ1-2; D gene unclear. The V and J ends lost 0 bases and 3 bases respectively, with 11 bases between them. The CDR3 sequence is 15 residues long. The germline CDR1 and CDR2 sequences are SGHVS and FQNEAQ. This chain's CDR3 is CASSLAGQAYYGYTF. The CDR3 region has the DNA TGTGCCAGCAGCTTAGCTGGGCAGGCCTACTATGGCTACACCTTC.

This clone has a single count. This chain connects TRBV6-5 to TRBJ2-5, with 9 bases aligning to TRBD2. The end of the DNA fits TRBJ2-7 better, so the J call may be wrong. Germline lookup yields CDR1 MNHEY and CDR2 SVGAGI. This CDR3 region has 15 residues. The CDR3 DNA is TGTGCCAGCAGTTACTCGGGACTAGCCCCCCACGAGCAGTACTTC. The encoded protein is CASSYSGLAPHEQYF.